The source of this TCR beta chain is a study of T cells in Graves' hyperthyroidism and ophthalmopathy. Study information: Peripheral blood samples were taken at initial diagnosis, prior to any treatment. Study-wide points: Most thyroid clonotypes with frequency above 0.001 were detected in blood.

Points on this clonotype: Its antigen is undetermined.

V shed 4 bases, J shed 3 bases, and the junction held 10 bases outside the gene matches. The CDR3 spans 18 residues. Germline CDR1 and CDR2: SGHRS and YFSETQ. A patient was excluded if there was uncontrolled infection, other autoimmune disease, pregnancy or lactation. Diagnoses were made from clinical symptoms, serum measures (thyroxine and TRAb), thyroid ultrasound and orbital computed tomography. Template material for amplifying TCR beta CDR3 regions consisted of RNA transcripts. The study used the HTBI primer set for a first-round RT-PCR of the TCR CDR3. TCRdb processed the multiplex PCR reads anew with MiXCR; each CDR3 protein has one entry. Here the sample spans around 600,000 distinct CDR3 sequences, approximately 16% being singletons.

V is TRBV5-1 and J is TRBJ2-5; 15 bases are a match to TRBD2. This sequence originates from a woman in her 40s with Graves' ophthalmopathy. The material sequenced was blood. Written as DNA, the CDR3 is TGCGCCAGCAGCCCCCCTCGGACTAGCGGGGGGGGGAAAGAGACCCAGTACTTC. This translates into CASSPPRTSGGGKETQYF. Together with reference TRBV5-1 and TRBJ2-5, the CDR3 gives the full variable domain: KAGVTQTPRYLIKTRGQQVTLSCSPISGHRSVSWYQQTPGQGLQFLFEYFSETQRNKGNFPGRFSGRQFSNSRSEMNVSTLELGDSALYLCASSPPRTSGGGKETQYFGPGTRLLVL.